The clone carrying this TCR beta chain was picked up a small number of times. Its cognate antigen is unknown. CDR1 and CDR2 from the germline V gene are GTSNPN and SVGIG (reference sequence). The ends were cut back, 5 bases at V and 7 bases at J, with 21 bases in the middle. There are 15 residues in the CDR3. Expressed TCRB transcripts got sequenced, as all isolated RNA was reverse transcribed. Produced via immunoSEQ multiplex PCR; TCRdb's table is partial and in-frame only. The table has around 600,000 clones, approximately 13% seen once; the top ten hold 0.095% to 0.15%. These data are taken from a study of beta chain features in type 1 diabetes. Broader study findings: A moderate, significant TCRB CDR3 shortening appeared in type 1 diabetes across four CD4+ subsets. TCRB repertoires of naive, central memory and Treg cells appeared more similar among patients than among healthy donors.

One heparinised blood draw, averaging roughly 120 mL, came from each donor. The sample taken for sequencing was naive CD4+ T cells from blood. The clonotype comes from a man aged 30 to 39 with type 1 diabetes. V usage is TRBV30 and J usage is TRBJ2-1; no reliable D call. CDR3 coding DNA: TGTGCCTGGCGCTCCCCTGACTCAGCGATGAATGAGCAGTTCTTC. This codes for CAWRSPDSAMNEQFF. Complete variable domain (other parts from reference TRBV30 and TRBJ2-1): SQTIHQWPATLVQPVGSPLSLECTVEGTSNPNLYWYRQAAGRGLQLLFYSVGIGQISSEVPQNLSASRPQDRQFILSSKKLLLSDSGFYLCAWRSPDSAMNEQFFGPGTRLTVL.